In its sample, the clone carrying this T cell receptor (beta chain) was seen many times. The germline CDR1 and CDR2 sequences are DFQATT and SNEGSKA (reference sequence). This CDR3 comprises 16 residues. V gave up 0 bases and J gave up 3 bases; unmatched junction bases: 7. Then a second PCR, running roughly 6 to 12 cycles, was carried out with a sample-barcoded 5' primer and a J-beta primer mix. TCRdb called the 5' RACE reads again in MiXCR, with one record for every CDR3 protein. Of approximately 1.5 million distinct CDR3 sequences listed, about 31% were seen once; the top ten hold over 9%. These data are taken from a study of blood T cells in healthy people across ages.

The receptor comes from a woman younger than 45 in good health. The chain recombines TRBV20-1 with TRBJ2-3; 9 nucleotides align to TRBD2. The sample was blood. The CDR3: CSARDPSSGTTDTQYF. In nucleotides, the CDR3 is TGCAGTGCTAGAGATCCTTCTAGCGGGACAACAGATACGCAGTATTTT.